This is a list of T cell receptor beta chains from one sample in a study of regulatory T cells in long-lasting Graves disease. Each CDR3 protein gets one entry after TCRdb re-called the multiplex PCR reads with MiXCR. The table records over 200,000 distinct CDR3 sequences, around 16% of them present only once. The sequencing here drew on peripheral blood mononuclear cells (PBMCs), taken at new diagnosis, from a patient treated with antithyroid drugs. All receptors come from a female donor with Graves disease. CDR3s include the opening cysteine and the closing phenylalanine or tryptophan. A D gene is named only where the DNA matches it firmly. For some rows the clone size is stated as once, few or many, or as a class when expanded; others skip it.

J gene: TRBJ1-4; V gene: TRBV9; clone size: many; D gene: NA; CDR3 DNA: TGTGCCAGCAGCGTAGCTGGGAGGAGGGGTGAAAAACTGTTTTTT; CDR3 protein: CASSVAGRRGEKLFF
J gene: TRBJ2-2; V gene: TRBV7-8; clone size: many; D gene: NA; CDR3 DNA: TGTGCCAGCAGCTTAGCTGGGTCCTTAACCGGGGAGCTGTTTTTT; CDR3 protein: CASSLAGSLTGELFF
J gene: TRBJ2-5; V gene: TRBV18; clone size: NA; D gene: TRBD2; CDR3 DNA: TGTGCCAGCGTCGGGGGGGTCCAAGAGACCCAGTACTTC; CDR3 protein: CASVGGVQETQYF
J gene: TRBJ1-2; V gene: TRBV29-1; clone size: many; D gene: NA; CDR3 DNA: TGCAGCTCGGGGGGCTCGGGATTTGGCTACACCTTC; CDR3 protein: CSSGGSGFGYTF
J gene: TRBJ2-1; V gene: TRBV12-3/TRBV12-4; clone size: many; D gene: NA; CDR3 DNA: TGTGCCAGCAGTTTAGGTCAGGGCAGGAATGAGCAGTTCTTC; CDR3 protein: CASSLGQGRNEQFF
J gene: TRBJ2-7; V gene: TRBV9; clone size: many; D gene: NA; CDR3 DNA: TGTGCCAGCAGCGTAGGCGGGCCCTACGAGCAGTACTTC; CDR3 protein: CASSVGGPYEQYF
J gene: TRBJ1-1; V gene: TRBV19; clone size: many; D gene: NA; CDR3 DNA: TGTGCCAGTAGTACCATGAACCATGACACGAACACTGAAGCTTTCTTT; CDR3 protein: CASSTMNHDTNTEAFF
J gene: TRBJ2-7; V gene: TRBV6-2/TRBV6-3; clone size: few; D gene: NA; CDR3 DNA: TGTGCCAGCAGAAAACCAGGGGACTACGAGCAGTACTTC; CDR3 protein: CASRKPGDYEQYF
J gene: TRBJ2-3; V gene: TRBV24-1; clone size: many; D gene: NA; CDR3 DNA: TGTGCCACCAGTTCAAATGGGGCACCCTCCGAGGATACGCAGTATTTT; CDR3 protein: CATSSNGAPSEDTQYF
J gene: TRBJ1-2; V gene: TRBV24-1; clone size: many; D gene: NA; CDR3 DNA: TGTGCCACCAGTGATTTAGACAGGATCTATGGCTACACCTTC; CDR3 protein: CATSDLDRIYGYTF
J gene: TRBJ1-1; V gene: TRBV19; clone size: many; D gene: TRBD1; CDR3 DNA: TGTGCCAGTAGTCCCGGGACAGGGGGCTTGAAAACTGAAGCTTTCTTT; CDR3 protein: CASSPGTGGLKTEAFF
J gene: TRBJ2-1; V gene: TRBV5-8; clone size: many; D gene: NA; CDR3 DNA: TGTGCCAGCAGCTTGGGCCAGGGGTTATTAGATGAGCAGTTCTTC; CDR3 protein: CASSLGQGLLDEQFF
J gene: TRBJ2-7; V gene: TRBV10-3; clone size: many; D gene: TRBD2; CDR3 DNA: TGTGCCATCTCCGGACTAGCGGGAACCGAGCAGTACTTC; CDR3 protein: CAISGLAGTEQYF
J gene: TRBJ2-1; V gene: TRBV20-1; clone size: many; D gene: NA; CDR3 DNA: TGCAGTGCTTCCTACGGGTACAATGAGCAGTTCTTC; CDR3 protein: CSASYGYNEQFF
J gene: TRBJ1-1; V gene: TRBV10-3; clone size: many; D gene: NA; CDR3 DNA: TGTGCCATCAGTGAGTCGGGGGGAGGGGCTGAAGCTTTCTTT; CDR3 protein: CAISESGGGAEAFF
J gene: TRBJ1-5; V gene: TRBV29-1; clone size: many; D gene: NA; CDR3 DNA: TGCAGCGTCGCCAGGGCCCCCGAGGGTCAGCCCCAGCATTTT; CDR3 protein: CSVARAPEGQPQHF
J gene: TRBJ2-7; V gene: TRBV19; clone size: many; D gene: TRBD1; CDR3 DNA: TGTGCCAGTAGTCCCCGAATCGACAGGGTCTCCTACGAGCAGTACTTC; CDR3 protein: CASSPRIDRVSYEQYF
J gene: TRBJ1-2; V gene: TRBV6-1; clone size: many; D gene: NA; CDR3 DNA: TGTGCCAGCAGTGACGGGGGGCAGACTAACTATGGCTACACCTTC; CDR3 protein: CASSDGGQTNYGYTF
J gene: TRBJ2-7; V gene: TRBV19; clone size: few; D gene: TRBD1; CDR3 DNA: TGTGCCAGTAAACCCAATACAGGGGCGTCAAACTACGAGCAGTACTTC; CDR3 protein: CASKPNTGASNYEQYF
J gene: TRBJ2-1; V gene: TRBV27; clone size: NA; D gene: NA; CDR3 DNA: TGTGCCAGCAGTTTTGGGCCGGGGTTTCCCAGTGAGCAGTTCTTC; CDR3 protein: CASSFGPGFPSEQFF
J gene: TRBJ2-5; V gene: TRBV4-1; clone size: many; D gene: NA; CDR3 DNA: TGCGCCAGCAGCCAAGCTTCAGTAAGACAAGAGACCCAGTACTTC; CDR3 protein: CASSQASVRQETQYF
J gene: TRBJ2-1; V gene: TRBV16; clone size: NA; D gene: NA; CDR3 DNA: TGTGCCAGCAGCCAATCCAGGGTTGAGCAGTTCTTC; CDR3 protein: CASSQSRVEQFF
J gene: TRBJ1-5; V gene: TRBV29-1; clone size: many; D gene: NA; CDR3 DNA: TGCAGCGTTGAAGATGCCGTTGGACAGCCCCAGCATTTT; CDR3 protein: CSVEDAVGQPQHF
J gene: TRBJ1-5; V gene: TRBV24-1; clone size: few; D gene: NA; CDR3 DNA: TGTGCCACCAGTGATTTAGGGCCCAGTTATAGCAATCAGCCCCAGCATTTT; CDR3 protein: CATSDLGPSYSNQPQHF
J gene: TRBJ2-7; V gene: TRBV6-1; clone size: many; D gene: NA; CDR3 DNA: TGTGCCAGCAGTGAGGCAGGGGTCTACGAGCAGTACTTC; CDR3 protein: CASSEAGVYEQYF
J gene: TRBJ2-7; V gene: TRBV20-1; clone size: many; D gene: TRBD2; CDR3 DNA: TGCAGTGCTAGAGCCGTTGGGGCGGGAGAGCACGAGCAGTACTTC; CDR3 protein: CSARAVGAGEHEQYF
J gene: TRBJ2-5; V gene: TRBV9; clone size: once; D gene: TRBD1; CDR3 DNA: TGTGCCAGCAGCGGAGAGGGGACAGTCCAAGAGACCCAGTACTTC; CDR3 protein: CASSGEGTVQETQYF
J gene: TRBJ1-4; V gene: TRBV19; clone size: many; D gene: TRBD1; CDR3 DNA: TGTGCCAACACCGGGACAGGGGCCGAAAAACTGTTTTTT; CDR3 protein: CANTGTGAEKLFF
J gene: TRBJ2-7; V gene: TRBV19; clone size: many; D gene: NA; CDR3 DNA: TGTGCCAGTAGTATAGGCGCTACATGGGAATCCTACGAGCAGTACTTC; CDR3 protein: CASSIGATWESYEQYF
J gene: TRBJ1-5; V gene: TRBV18; clone size: many; D gene: NA; CDR3 DNA: TGTGCCAGCAGCCCGGACAGTAGCAATCAGCCCCAGCATTTT; CDR3 protein: CASSPDSSNQPQHF
J gene: TRBJ1-1; V gene: TRBV27; clone size: many; D gene: TRBD1; CDR3 DNA: TGTGCCAGCAGTACAAGACAGGGGAGCACTGAAGCTTTCTTT; CDR3 protein: CASSTRQGSTEAFF
J gene: TRBJ2-7; V gene: TRBV12-5; clone size: many; D gene: NA; CDR3 DNA: TGTGCTAGTGGTTTGCCCTCCTCTAACGACTTC; CDR3 protein: CASGLPSSNDF
J gene: TRBJ2-7; V gene: TRBV7-9; clone size: NA; D gene: TRBD2; CDR3 DNA: TGTGCCAGTCCAGGCCCCCCCCGGACTAGCGGAACCTACGAGCAGTACTTC; CDR3 protein: CASPGPPRTSGTYEQYF
J gene: TRBJ1-1; V gene: TRBV10-2; clone size: many; D gene: NA; CDR3 DNA: TGCGCCAGCAGGTTGGAATGGCAAGGGGGCACTGAAGCTTTCTTT; CDR3 protein: CASRLEWQGGTEAFF
J gene: TRBJ1-1; V gene: TRBV7-2; clone size: many; D gene: NA; CDR3 DNA: TGTGCCAGCAGCTTAGGGGGGTTACGGAACACTGAAGCTTTCTTT; CDR3 protein: CASSLGGLRNTEAFF
J gene: TRBJ1-2; V gene: TRBV20-1; clone size: few; D gene: NA; CDR3 DNA: TGCAGTGCTAGTCCCGCAGATGGCTACACCTTC; CDR3 protein: CSASPADGYTF
J gene: TRBJ2-5; V gene: TRBV30; clone size: many; D gene: TRBD1; CDR3 DNA: TGTGCCTGGAGTCCAGGACAGGGAGACAACCAAGAGACCCAGTACTTC; CDR3 protein: CAWSPGQGDNQETQYF
J gene: TRBJ1-2; V gene: TRBV3-1; clone size: many; D gene: NA; CDR3 DNA: TGTGCCAGCAGCCAAGTTGGCAGCGGCTACACCTTC; CDR3 protein: CASSQVGSGYTF
J gene: TRBJ2-2; V gene: TRBV7-9; clone size: many; D gene: NA; CDR3 DNA: TGTGCCAGCAGTCCCCAGGGGTACACCGGGGAGCTGTTTTTT; CDR3 protein: CASSPQGYTGELFF
J gene: TRBJ1-6; V gene: TRBV30; clone size: many; D gene: NA; CDR3 DNA: TGTGCCTTCGGACAGAGAAATTCACCCCTCCACTTT; CDR3 protein: CAFGQRNSPLHF
J gene: TRBJ1-1; V gene: TRBV20-1; clone size: NA; D gene: NA; CDR3 DNA: TGCAGTGCTAGAGATTCGGCGCAGGGGCTTTGGGGCACTGAAGCTTTCTTT; CDR3 protein: CSARDSAQGLWGTEAFF
J gene: TRBJ2-1; V gene: TRBV28; clone size: many; D gene: TRBD2; CDR3 DNA: TGTGCCAGCAGTTATCCCGGACTAGCTCGGATAAGGGGTGAGCAGTTCTTC; CDR3 protein: CASSYPGLARIRGEQFF
J gene: TRBJ2-7; V gene: TRBV5-1; clone size: many; D gene: TRBD1; CDR3 DNA: TGCGCCACTTCGGGACAGGGTTCCCTCGAGCAGTACTTC; CDR3 protein: CATSGQGSLEQYF
J gene: TRBJ1-5; V gene: TRBV6-2/TRBV6-3; clone size: many; D gene: NA; CDR3 DNA: TGTGCCAGCAGTTACTTTCTGGCCAAACGGGATCAGCCCCAGCATTTT; CDR3 protein: CASSYFLAKRDQPQHF
J gene: TRBJ2-3; V gene: TRBV7-2; clone size: many; D gene: TRBD2; CDR3 DNA: TGTGCCAGCAGTATCAGCGGGATTCGCACAGATACGCAGTATTTT; CDR3 protein: CASSISGIRTDTQYF
J gene: TRBJ2-1; V gene: TRBV30; clone size: many; D gene: TRBD2; CDR3 DNA: TGTGCCTGGAGTGTACGGGGCACTAGCGGGAGTCTAAATGAGCAGTTCTTC; CDR3 protein: CAWSVRGTSGSLNEQFF
J gene: TRBJ2-3; V gene: TRBV6-2/TRBV6-3; clone size: many; D gene: TRBD2; CDR3 DNA: TGTGCCAGCAGCCACGGAGGGACTAGCGGCACAGATACGCAGTATTTT; CDR3 protein: CASSHGGTSGTDTQYF